This T cell receptor beta chain was identified during a study of vaccination effects on CD4 cells after COVID-19. Study-wide context: Specimens were obtained from a couple of convalescent patients 16 days and one week prior to vaccination.

Antigen-specific CD4+ T cells expanded by the ViraFEST assay with viral peptide pools were then sequenced. CD4+ T cells were isolated after about eleven days of culture. PCR-confirmed SARS-CoV-2 infection occurred in the person between March and December 2020. The authors used an HIV-1 Nef peptide pool as the negative control culture. Comments on this clone: Antigen specificity is unknown.

Method: immunoSEQ multiplex PCR; TCRdb's copy keeps in-frame clones and lacks some. The profile shows 55,000 to 90,000 clones, roughly 73% of them singletons. This clonotype originated in a human donor who had a prior SARS-CoV-2 infection. Sample: CD4+ T cells from PBMCs cultured with HIV peptides, taken before COVID-19 vaccination. The subset denotes: HIV-1 Nef peptide pool negative control/reference culture.

This CDR3 reads CASSRRTSGNYEQYF. CDR3 DNA: TGCGCCAGCAGCCGTCGGACTAGCGGGAACTACGAGCAGTACTTC. The chain couples TRBV5-1 to TRBJ2-7; 12 bases are a match to TRBD2. Trimming removed 4 bases from V and 3 bases from J; junction bases left unmatched: 5. The germline V gene encodes CDR1 SGHRS and CDR2 YFSETQ. This CDR3 region has 15 residues.